One and the same sample provided the 13 T cell receptor beta chains below, sequenced in a study of immune evolution from preneoplasia to lung adenocarcinoma. TCRdb's table, derived via immunoSEQ multiplex PCR, lists solely in-frame clones and lacks some. This table has about 10,000 clones, 90% appearing once. The specimen was FFPE invasive lung adenocarcinoma tissue. These receptors were taken from a person aged 70 to 85 with invasive lung adenocarcinoma.

This chain links TRBV30 with TRBJ1-3, with D uncertain. CDR1 GTSNPN and CDR2 SVGIG come from the germline V gene (reference sequence). The V gene lost 1 base and the J gene lost 7 bases, with 5 bases spanning the gap. The CDR3 consists of 11 residues. Here the CDR3 reads CAWSAVNTIYF. CDR3 nucleotide sequence: TGTGCCTGGAGTGCGGTTAACACCATATATTTT.

This chain joins TRBV18 and TRBJ2-5, with D uncertain. The CDR3 covers 13 residues. CDR1 and CDR2 from the germline V gene are KGHSH and LQKENI. V lost 6 bases and J lost 5, with 13 bases in between. The chain's CDR3 is CASSPLAWETQYF. In DNA, the CDR3 is TGTGCCAGCTCCCCGCTGGCGTGGGAGACCCAGTACTTC.

The V call is TRBV6-1, the J call TRBJ2-1; D unclear. Germline V lookup: CDR1 MNHNS, CDR2 SASEGT. This CDR3 is 9 amino acids long. Trimming removed 0 bases from V and 16 bases from J, with 4 bases in between. The CDR3 protein is CASSEAKFF. CDR3 nucleotide sequence: TGTGCCAGCAGTGAAGCGAAATTCTTC.

The CDR3 loop is CAYRDRGRSYTF. The CDR3 DNA is TGTGCCTACCGGGACAGGGGACGCAGCTACACCTTC. V and J are TRBV28 and TRBJ1-2; 10 positions match TRBD1. This CDR3 contains 12 residues. Trimming took 11 bases from V and 9 from J; bases not matched to a gene: 9. CDR1 and CDR2 from the germline V gene are MDHEN and SYDVKM.

This clone was detected once. This CDR3 reads CASSQDTGSYEQYF. CDR3 bases: TGTGCCAGCAGCCAAGATACAGGGTCCTACGAGCAGTACTTC. The rearrangement links TRBV4-2 to TRBJ2-7; TRBD1 is a possible D gene (6 bases). This CDR3 comprises 14 residues. From germline, CDR1 is LGHNA and CDR2 YNFKEQ. V lost 0 bases to trimming and J lost 1 base, with 7 bases between them.

This chain joins TRBV29-1 and TRBJ1-2; D perhaps matches TRBD1 (5 bases). Germline CDR1 reads SQVTM; CDR2 reads ANQGSEA. V shed 5 bases and J shed 3 bases, with 25 bases lying between them. The CDR3 loop spans 17 amino acids. CDR3 nucleotide sequence: TGCAGCGTTCCCCAAGTGGAAGGGGAGGGGATTGACTATGGCTACACCTTC. It specifies CSVPQVEGEGIDYGYTF.

The V gene is TRBV4-2, the J gene TRBJ2-5, with D possibly being TRBD2 (5 bases). CDR1 LGHNA and CDR2 YNFKEQ come from the germline V gene. The length of the CDR3 is 15 residues. Trimming stripped 0 bases from V and 2 bases from J, with 10 bases between. The CDR3 DNA reads as TGTGCCAGCAGCCAAGACGATGGCGGGCAAGAGACCCAGTACTTC. Encoded protein: CASSQDDGGQETQYF.

The J gene is TRBJ2-2, the V gene TRBV5-1; 11 nucleotides align to TRBD1. The V gene end was trimmed by 0 bases and the J gene end by 6 bases; junction bases not matched to a gene: 4. CDR3 length: 16 residues. Germline CDR1 SGHRS, CDR2 YFSETQ. CDR3 sequence reads: CASSLGGTGGSGELFF. The DNA for the CDR3 is TGCGCCAGCAGCTTGGGAGGGACAGGGGGATCCGGGGAGCTGTTTTTT.

The chain employs TRBV6-1 and TRBJ2-3; D not certain. The V end was cut by 1 base, the J end by 2 bases, with 7 bases between. Germline CDR1 is MNHNS and CDR2 is SASEGT. This CDR3 has 14 residues. The CDR3 sequence is CASSEGGLTDTQYF. The CDR3 DNA sequence: TGTGCCAGCAGTGAAGGAGGTCTCACAGATACGCAGTATTTT.

Only one count was recorded for this clone. This chain uses TRBV27 with TRBJ2-4; no reliable D call. V dropped 2 bases and J dropped 5 bases, with 7 bases sitting between them. Germline lookup yields CDR1 MNHEY and CDR2 SMNVEV (reference sequence). This CDR3 comprises 13 residues. CDR3 bases: TGTGCCAGCAGTTTACTCGGCGAAAACATTCAGTACTTC. It encodes CASSLLGENIQYF.

The V and J genes are TRBV18 and TRBJ1-1; 11 nucleotides line up with TRBD1. From germline, CDR1 is KGHSH and CDR2 LQKENI. Trimming at V came to 0 bases and at J to 2 bases, leaving 5 bases not matched to a gene. The CDR3 runs 17 residues. The CDR3 nucleotides read TGTGCCAGCTCACCACCGGGACAGGGGGGCCTAAACACTGAAGCTTTCTTT. The encoded protein is CASSPPGQGGLNTEAFF.

The V call is TRBV4-1, the J call TRBJ1-1, with D uncertain. Trimming removed 0 bases from V and 2 bases from J, with 10 bases in between. Germline-derived CDR1 and CDR2 are MGHRA and YSYEKL. There are 15 residues in the CDR3. The CDR3 nucleotides read TGCGCCAGCAGCCAAGAGCTGCAAATAAACACTGAAGCTTTCTTT. This gives the protein CASSQELQINTEAFF.

V gene TRBV5-1 combines with J gene TRBJ2-1; D is undetermined. This CDR3 spans 15 amino acids. Germline-derived CDR1 and CDR2 are SGHRS and YFSETQ. V was clipped by 0 bases and J by 5 bases, with 12 bases between them. The CDR3 DNA reads as TGCGCCAGCAGCTTGGAGGGCCGGCAGAACAATGAGCAGTTCTTC. It yields the protein CASSLEGRQNNEQFF. The whole variable domain, filled in from reference TRBV5-1 and TRBJ2-1, reads KAGVTQTPRYLIKTRGQQVTLSCSPISGHRSVSWYQQTPGQGLQFLFEYFSETQRNKGNFPGRFSGRQFSNSRSEMNVSTLELGDSALYLCASSLEGRQNNEQFFGPGTRLTVL.